Shown below are 13 T cell receptor beta chains from a single sample sequenced in a study of cytomegalovirus exposure and HLA in healthy donors. It was with 60 Vbeta and 13 Jbeta primers that the PCR ran. Here immunoSEQ multiplex PCR was the method, and the copy in TCRdb shows in-frame clones only, minus some. The repertoire holds about 130,000 clones, 8% to 11% seen once, with roughly 4.2% in the top ten. Sequenced material: PBMCs. Every receptor here comes from a woman younger than 30 in good health and CMV-seropositive.

The chain joins TRBV6-1 to TRBJ2-1; 8 bases line up with TRBD2. V lost 5 bases and J lost 6; bases outside the gene matches: 9. Looked up from germline, CDR1 is MNHNS and CDR2 is SASEGT. The CDR3 has 15 residues. For the CDR3, the DNA is TGTGCCAGCAGTCATCTTCCAGCGGGGGCCAATGAGCAGTTCTTC. This sequence encodes CASSHLPAGANEQFF.

The rearrangement uses TRBV10-3 and TRBJ1-4, with TRBD1 as a possible D gene (6 bases). V dropped 6 bases and J dropped 3 bases, with 20 bases sitting between them. Germline values: CDR1 ENHRY, CDR2 SYGVKD. The CDR3 has 17 residues. CDR3 region: CAISNRAGAGANEKLFF. CDR3 in DNA: TGTGCCATCAGCAACCGGGCAGGGGCAGGAGCTAATGAAAAACTGTTTTTT.

The rearrangement uses TRBV5-1 and TRBJ1-1, with 9 positions matching TRBD1. The CDR3 is 15 residues long. Germline assignment: CDR1 SGHRS and CDR2 YFSETQ. The V gene end was trimmed by 0 bases and the J gene end by 5 bases; junction bases not matched to a gene: 5. The CDR3 region is CASSLGTDRGTEAFF. Written as DNA, the CDR3 is TGCGCCAGCAGCTTGGGTACGGACAGGGGAACTGAAGCTTTCTTT.

Written as DNA, the CDR3 is TGTGCCAGCAGTGACCTGGAGCGGAAAGCTTTCTTT. This encodes CASSDLERKAFF. The chain has TRBV2 and TRBJ1-1; D remains unclear. CDR3 length equals 12 residues. Germline CDR1 is SNHLY and CDR2 is FYNNEI. Trimming took 3 bases from V and 9 from J, leaving 11 bases between them.

The chain recombines TRBV4-1 with TRBJ2-1; D unclear. The ends were cut back, 1 base at V and 5 bases at J, with 12 bases in the middle. CDR1 and CDR2 from the germline V gene are MGHRA and YSYEKL. CDR3 size: 15 residues. CDR3 coding DNA: TGCGCCAGCAGCCAAGGCCTACAGCTCCACAATGAGCAGTTCTTC. It is translated as CASSQGLQLHNEQFF.

This clone was seen only a few times. The chain employs TRBV30 and TRBJ1-1; weak D call: TRBD1 (6 bases). Germline V gene sequence: CDR1 GTSNPN, CDR2 SVGIG (reference sequence). The V end was cut by 2 bases, the J end by 8 bases, with 9 bases between. This CDR3 comprises 11 residues. The CDR3 spells CAWSLGAEAFF. The CDR3, as DNA: TGTGCCTGGAGTCTGGGGGCAGAAGCTTTCTTT.

The rearrangement uses TRBV27 and TRBJ1-1; 8 bases agree with TRBD1. The junction had 6 bases not matched to a gene; V was cut back by 5 bases and J by 4 bases. CDR1 is MNHEY, CDR2 SMNVEV, per germline (reference sequence). The CDR3 runs 14 residues. The CDR3 loop reads CASSTETGVTEAFF. Written as DNA, the CDR3 is TGTGCCAGCAGTACCGAGACAGGGGTCACTGAAGCTTTCTTT.

This clone was seen more than once but under ten times. DNA for the CDR3: TGTGCCAGCAGTGAGGGGACAGTGAAGGGCAATGAGCAGTTCTTC. Protein sequence: CASSEGTVKGNEQFF. The rearrangement links TRBV25-1 to TRBJ2-1; 7 bases line up with TRBD1. The CDR3 covers 15 residues. V was clipped by 3 bases and J by 6 bases; unmatched bases: 8. Germline V gene lookup returns CDR1 MGHDK and CDR2 SYGVNS.

A few counts support this clone. The rearrangement uses TRBV27 and TRBJ1-2; D is perhaps TRBD1 (6 bases). The CDR3 has 13 residues. The V gene lost 8 bases and the J gene lost 2 bases, with 12 bases spanning the gap. CDR1 and CDR2 from the germline V gene are MNHEY and SMNVEV (reference sequence). CDR3: CASAPQGNYGYTF. In nucleotides, the CDR3 is TGTGCCAGCGCCCCTCAGGGGAACTATGGCTACACCTTC.

This chain links TRBV4-1 with TRBJ2-3; D not certain. Per the germline V gene, CDR1 is MGHRA and CDR2 is YSYEKL. The CDR3 is made up of 15 amino acids. The V and J ends lost 1 base and 0 bases respectively, with 8 bases between them. The CDR3 coding sequence is TGCGCCAGCAGCCAAGGGGCCCTTAGCACAGATACGCAGTATTTT. Encoded protein: CASSQGALSTDTQYF.

There are a few counts of this clone. The chain combines TRBV19 with TRBJ2-1; no clear D gene. This CDR3 contains 11 residues. The V end was cut by 3 bases, the J end by 7 bases, with 4 bases between. Germline CDR1 LNHDA, CDR2 SQIVND (reference sequence). In DNA form, the CDR3 reads TGTGCCAGTAGTATTTCAAATGAGCAGTTCTTC. The encoded protein is CASSISNEQFF.

Turning to this clone: This sample also contains other DNA sequences that code for the same CDR3. The gene calls are TRBV6-4 and TRBJ1-2, with D maybe TRBD1 (5 bases). The CDR3 length is 14 residues. V dropped 2 bases and J dropped 8 bases, with 15 bases sitting between them. Germline lookup yields CDR1 MRHNA and CDR2 SNTAGT. The CDR3 loop is CASSDIAGSDGYTF. Here the CDR3 DNA reads TGTGCCAGCAGTGACATCGCAGGGTCCGACGGCTACACCTTC.

The CDR3 reads CASAPESGIFYEQYF. Here the CDR3 DNA reads TGTGCCAGCGCCCCGGAAAGCGGGATTTTCTACGAGCAGTACTTC. The V gene is TRBV6-1, the J gene TRBJ2-7; 7 positions agree with TRBD2. Germline CDR1 MNHNS, CDR2 SASEGT. CDR3 length: 15 amino acids. Trimming took 8 bases from V and 3 from J; bases not matched to a gene: 13.